Sequencing of this T cell receptor (beta chain) was carried out in a study of T-cell reconstitution after alpha-beta-depleted transplantation in children. This clonotype was recorded many times. V shed 7 bases, J shed 3 bases, and the junction held 7 bases outside the gene matches. The CDR3 length is 14 residues. Germline V gene lookup returns CDR1 SGHTA and CDR2 FQGNSA. Construction of the TCRbeta library involved unique molecular identifiers. MiXCR, run by TCRdb on the PCR reads, gives a single entry per CDR3 protein. Here the sample spans about 110,000 distinct CDR3 sequences, 10% being singletons.

The sample here was PBMCs from the stem cell graft donor, taken from the stem cell graft. The sequence derives from a human donor who donated a stem cell graft to a child with acute lymphoblastic leukemia. The rearrangement joins TRBV7-2 to TRBJ2-3; 7 positions match TRBD2. The CDR3 loop is CASKVAGVTDTQYF. The CDR3, as DNA: TGTGCCAGCAAGGTTGCGGGAGTAACAGATACGCAGTATTTT.